The 13 T cell receptor beta chains reported below all come from one sample, sequenced in a study of response to subunit inactivated influenza vaccine. Via MiXCR, TCRdb re-called the RT-PCR reads, giving one row per CDR3 protein. The repertoire includes about 570,000 distinct CDR3 sequences, 10% to 15% of them detected once, and more than 8.5% sits in the top ten. Sequencing was performed on PBMCs from blood, taken on the day of vaccination. Receptors were obtained from a man aged 50-60 years who received an inactivated influenza vaccine.

This clonotype has a handful of counts. The rearrangement links TRBV5-6 to TRBJ2-3; 8 positions match TRBD2. V was clipped by 5 bases and J by 2 bases; unmatched bases: 10. The CDR3 consists of 16 residues. Looked up from germline, CDR1 is SGHDT and CDR2 is YYEEEE. The CDR3 protein is CASSRTGTRITDTQYF. The CDR3 coding sequence is TGTGCCAGCAGTCGTACCGGGACTAGAATCACAGATACGCAGTATTTT.

The chain is built from TRBV20-1 and TRBJ2-3; D is unresolved. Germline values: CDR1 DFQATT, CDR2 SNEGSKA (reference sequence). The CDR3 has 12 amino acids. The CDR3: CTVDNGRDTQYF. Here the CDR3 DNA reads TGCACGGTGGATAATGGTCGGGATACGCAGTATTTT.

Written as DNA, the CDR3 is TGTGCCAGCAGCTCCTCCGGGCCGGGCGGGAGCTACGAGCAGTACTTC. Translating it yields CASSSSGPGGSYEQYF. This sequence joins TRBV7-2 and TRBJ2-7; 7 bases are a match to TRBD2. V shed 4 bases and J 3 bases; nucleotides not matched to a gene: 12. Germline V lookup: CDR1 SGHTA, CDR2 FQGNSA. CDR3 length: 16 residues. Supplemented by reference TRBV7-2 and TRBJ2-7, the full variable domain reads GAGVSQSPSNKVTEKGKDVELRCDPISGHTALYWYRQSLGQGLEFLIYFQGNSAPDKSGLPSDRFSAERTGGSVSTLTIQRTQQEDSAVYLCASSSSGPGGSYEQYFGPGTRLTVT.

This clonotype was picked up a small number of times. J is TRBJ2-7 and V is TRBV6-5; 10 bases are shared with TRBD2. This CDR3 contains 16 residues. With 2 bases clipped from V and 6 bases from J, the junction kept 10 bases outside the gene matches. Germline V gene lookup returns CDR1 MNHEY and CDR2 SVGAGI. CDR3 sequence (DNA): TGTGCCAGCAGTTACAAGTTGCCTAGCGGGGGCTCCGAGCAGTACTTC. Translated: CASSYKLPSGGSEQYF.

This clonotype has only a few counts. The chain carries TRBV4-2 and TRBJ2-2, with 11 bases lining up with TRBD1. Trimming removed 0 bases from V and 4 bases from J; junction bases left unmatched: 7. This CDR3 has 18 residues. CDR1 is LGHNA, CDR2 YNFKEQ, per germline. DNA for the CDR3: TGTGCCAGCAGCCAAGAATACGGGACAGGGGGGACCACCGGGGAGCTGTTTTTT. Residues: CASSQEYGTGGTTGELFF.

This clonotype was observed at least ten times. The rearrangement links TRBV2 to TRBJ1-2, with no clear D. The V end was cut by 6 bases, the J end by 4 bases, with 15 bases between. The CDR3 spans 14 residues. Germline V gene sequence: CDR1 SNHLY, CDR2 FYNNEI. The CDR3 sequence: CASRVLTPGYGYTF. The CDR3 DNA sequence: TGTGCCAGCAGAGTACTGACGCCGGGCTATGGCTACACCTTC.

This clonotype was picked up many times. The chain employs TRBV11-1 and TRBJ2-1; 14 bases match TRBD2. The CDR3 has 20 residues. The ends lost 2 bases at V and 0 bases at J; junction bases unmatched: 9. Germline V lookup: CDR1 SGHAT, CDR2 FQDESV (reference sequence). CDR3 nucleotides: TGTGCCAGCAGCTTAAACCGGGGACTAGCGGGAGAGTTCTCCTACAATGAGCAGTTCTTC. As protein: CASSLNRGLAGEFSYNEQFF.

This clonotype was observed a handful of times. The rearrangement uses TRBV11-1 and TRBJ2-7; D tentatively reads TRBD1 or TRBD2 (5 bases each). Germline V lookup: CDR1 SGHAT, CDR2 FQDESV (reference sequence). The CDR3 consists of 15 residues. Between the trimmed V and J ends, which lost 8 bases and 5 bases, there was a span of 22 bases. The CDR3 DNA sequence: TGTGCCAGCTCCTATCGGGGCGGGCTCGGAGACGAGCAGTACTTC. Its translation: CASSYRGGLGDEQYF.

This clonotype was counted between two and nine times. The chain combines TRBV20-1 with TRBJ2-5; 10 bases fit TRBD2. The germline V gene has CDR1 DFQATT and CDR2 SNEGSKA (reference sequence). The length of the CDR3 is 15 residues. With 0 bases clipped from V and 2 bases from J, the junction kept 3 bases outside the gene matches. The CDR3 loop is CSARDSGGFQETQYF. CDR3 coding DNA: TGCAGTGCTAGAGATAGCGGGGGGTTTCAAGAGACCCAGTACTTC.

This clonotype was seen more than once but under ten times. V and J are TRBV11-2 and TRBJ2-2, with a possible D match to TRBD1 (6 bases). The CDR3 is 15 amino acids. The V end lost 7 bases, the J end lost 2 bases, and 14 bases lay between the germline ends. Germline assignment: CDR1 SGHAT and CDR2 FQNNGV. The CDR3, as DNA: TGTGCCAGCACCGGTGTGGGGGCCAACACCGGGGAGCTGTTTTTT. This sequence encodes CASTGVGANTGELFF.

The J gene is TRBJ2-7, the V gene TRBV3-1, with unresolved D. CDR1 is LGHDT, CDR2 YNNKEL, per germline (reference sequence). Trimming removed 4 bases at V and 0 bases at J, with 7 bases between. The length of the CDR3 is 13 residues. The CDR3 bases are TGTGCCAGCAGCCTCCACAGCTCCTACGAGCAGTACTTC. The encoded protein is CASSLHSSYEQYF.

This clonotype appeared a few times. CDR3 sequence reads: CASSYDQGTSGRVLSYEQYF. The CDR3 DNA reads TGTGCCAGCAGTTACGACCAAGGGACTAGCGGGAGGGTTCTGTCCTACGAGCAGTACTTC. The chain links TRBV12-3 or TRBV12-4 to TRBJ2-7; 16 bases line up with TRBD2. The CDR3 spans 20 residues. V was pared by 4 bases and J by 1 base, with 13 bases of the junction left unmatched.

This clonotype was picked up many times. The chain joins TRBV28 to TRBJ2-7; 10 bases fit TRBD1. Germline V gene sequence: CDR1 MDHEN, CDR2 SYDVKM. There are 14 residues in the CDR3. After removal of 2 bases from V and 6 bases from J, the junction contained 4 bases not matched to a gene. This CDR3 reads CASSLVGTGAEQYF. The CDR3 bases are TGTGCCAGCAGTTTAGTCGGGACAGGGGCCGAGCAGTACTTC.